This is a list of T cell receptor beta chains from one sample in a study of T-cell reconstitution after alpha-beta-depleted transplantation in children. TCRdb called the PCR reads again in MiXCR, with one record for every CDR3 protein. The table lists about 350,000 distinct CDR3 sequences, roughly 17% of them singletons. This specimen was PBMCs, mostly from graft donor cells, taken 360 days after TCRalphabeta/CD19-depleted stem cell transplant. All receptors come from a male patient between 2 and 10 years old who had a stem cell transplant for acute lymphoblastic leukemia, so the T cells may come from the graft donor. CDR3s leave out the opening cysteine and the closing phenylalanine or tryptophan.

TRBV5-1,TRBJ2-7,ASNAGRRTGTSGRGLYEQY
TRBV4-1,TRBJ2-7,ASSQVTLGNEQY
TRBV7-2,TRBJ2-7,ASSPPEGGSYEQY
TRBV6-1,TRBJ2-5,ASSGRIQETQY
TRBV4-1,TRBJ2-2,ASSTHLGAGTGGGELF
TRBV25-1,TRBJ2-2,ASSEPGLRDGELF
TRBV4-1,TRBJ2-1,ASSQEAGSSYNEQF
TRBV12-3/TRBV12-4,TRBJ2-2,ASSPVGEGDTGELF
TRBV20-1,TRBJ1-1,SARGGGVNTEAF
TRBV24-1,TRBJ2-2,AAHGDRIANTGELF
TRBV10-3,TRBJ2-3,AISEPSGVGRDTQY
TRBV3-1,TRBJ2-7,ASSQGWVPYEQY
TRBV5-1,TRBJ2-3,ASSYDGQGSTDTQY
TRBV9,TRBJ2-7,ASSPRRGDEQY
TRBV6-1,TRBJ1-4,ASRVVPANEKLF
TRBV20-1,TRBJ2-2,SAPTSGSNTGELF
TRBV4-1,TRBJ1-5,ASSQDIGGNQPQH
TRBV12-3/TRBV12-4,TRBJ2-6,ASSFGGLRSGANVLT
TRBV20-1,TRBJ2-1,SARDLSARASYNEQF
TRBV6-5,TRBJ2-1,ASSSTPLPSSYNEQF
TRBV2,TRBJ1-5,ASSEGGQGVQPQH
TRBV12-3/TRBV12-4,TRBJ2-2,ASSPPRSSGELF
TRBV5-1,TRBJ2-1,ASSVPTAYNEQF
TRBV28,TRBJ2-4,ASSLTLAKNIQY
TRBV25-1,TRBJ2-7,ASSEYLDSSYEQY
TRBV29-1,TRBJ2-5,SVEGWDSQETQY
TRBV5-1,TRBJ2-5,ASSLGDRGPETQY
TRBV7-8,TRBJ2-1,ASSRDRGSYNEQF
TRBV29-1,TRBJ2-5,SVGNRETQY
TRBV20-1,TRBJ2-5,SARKPGLVKETQY
TRBV4-1,TRBJ2-3,ASSHQPRDRDFTDTQY
TRBV9,TRBJ2-7,ASSVGDGPYEQY
TRBV7-8,TRBJ2-5,ASSPKETQY
TRBV13,TRBJ2-1,ASSLEPRSSYNEQF
TRBV15,TRBJ1-2,ATSRDYGQSHYGYT
TRBV6-2/TRBV6-3,TRBJ2-1,SSSPSGIYNEQF
TRBV12-3/TRBV12-4,TRBJ2-7,ASSLGGSSGSGGEQY
TRBV6-5,TRBJ1-5,ASSWGDPWTGGQPQH
TRBV7-2,TRBJ2-3,ASSLGSTSTDTQY
TRBV4-3,TRBJ1-5,ASSQSWPSLADPQPQH
TRBV10-3,TRBJ2-5,AISEGVRGETQY
TRBV13,TRBJ2-3,ASSSNRRTGAFGDTQY
TRBV15,TRBJ2-1,ATSRGAGTYNEQF
TRBV28,TRBJ2-1,ASSPSIAGQRYNEQF
TRBV24-1,TRBJ2-5,ATSWTGPWESQETQY
TRBV6-5,TRBJ2-1,ASSLTNGVYGNEQF
TRBV6-1,TRBJ2-3,ASSLLLAGGADTQY
TRBV27,TRBJ2-1,ASAQRQWEQF
TRBV5-1,TRBJ2-7,ASSLSSPFGDLYEQY
TRBV6-5,TRBJ2-1,ASSFPGLSSYNEQF
TRBV5-1,TRBJ2-7,ASSVLGGRFYEQY